This T cell receptor (beta chain) came from a study of T cells in Graves' hyperthyroidism and ophthalmopathy. Turning to this clonotype: No antigen is known for it.

The study's findings and limits: The model made its ophthalmopathy prediction, and onset followed a median about 6.8 months later. Among thyroid clonotypes expanded above 0.001, most also appeared in blood.

Regions amplified from RNA transcripts were the TCR beta CDR3 regions. HTBI primers were employed in a first-round RT-PCR of the TCR CDR3. MiXCR, applied by TCRdb to the multiplex PCR reads, yields one record per CDR3 protein. The sample has some 650,000 distinct CDR3 sequences, approximately 16% seen once. The sequenced sample was blood. The receptor's source is a woman in her thirties or forties with Graves' ophthalmopathy.

CDR3 in DNA: TGTGCCAGCAGCTTGGGACGGCTACTGAACACCGGGGAGCTGTTTTTT. Translated: CASSLGRLLNTGELFF. V usage is TRBV12-3 or TRBV12-4 and J usage is TRBJ2-2; D possibly matches TRBD1 or TRBD2 (5 bases each). The CDR3 sequence is 16 residues long. V was clipped by 6 bases and J by 1 base, with 15 bases between them.